This TCR beta chain was recovered during a study of T cell repertoires in cytomegalovirus infection. Study information: CMV infection together with matching HLA type was indicated by public TCR beta signatures.

The germline V gene has CDR1 MNHEY and CDR2 SVGAGI. With 5 bases removed from V and 6 bases from J, the gap between germline ends came to 11 bases. This CDR3 has 13 amino acids. This clonotype was detected a few times. Its cognate antigen is unknown. TCRdb re-derived calls from the reads in MiXCR, one entry per CDR3 protein. The table records some 800,000 distinct CDR3 sequences, around a third of them present only once. The V and J genes are TRBV6-5 and TRBJ2-1; D ambiguous. This receptor was obtained from a human donor in good health (CMV status not recorded). Some clones in this sample may be carry-over from other donors' samples. Here the sequenced sample was cultured CD8+ T cells from PBMCs, taken from culture after CMV antigen stimulation. The CDR3 DNA sequence: TGTGCCAGCAGTACCCCCGGGTTCAATGAGCAGTTCTTC. The encoded protein is CASSTPGFNEQFF.